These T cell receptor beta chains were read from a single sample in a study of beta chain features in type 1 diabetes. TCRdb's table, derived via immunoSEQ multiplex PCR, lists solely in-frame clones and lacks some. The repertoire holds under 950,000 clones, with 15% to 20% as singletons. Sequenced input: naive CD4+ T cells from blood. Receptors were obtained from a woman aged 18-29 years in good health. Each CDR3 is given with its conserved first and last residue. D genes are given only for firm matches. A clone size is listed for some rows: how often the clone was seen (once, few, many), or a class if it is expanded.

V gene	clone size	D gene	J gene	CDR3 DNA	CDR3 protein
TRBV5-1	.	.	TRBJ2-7	TGCGCCAGCAGCCCCAGGGGCGCCCACGAGCAGTACTTC	CASSPRGAHEQYF
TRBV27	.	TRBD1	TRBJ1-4	TGTGCCAGCAGTTTGTACAGGGGGGGGGATGAAAAACTGTTTTTT	CASSLYRGGDEKLFF
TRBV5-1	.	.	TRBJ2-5	TGCGCCAGCAGCTTGGCCGCTAGTTTAGGGACCCAGTACTTC	CASSLAASLGTQYF
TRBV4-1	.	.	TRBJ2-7	TGCGCCAGCAGCCAAGTCGGTGGGAGCTCCTACGAGCAGTACTTC	CASSQVGGSSYEQYF
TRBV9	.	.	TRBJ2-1	TGTGCCAGCAGTCAAACGACTGGTTCGAATGAGCAGTTCTTC	CASSQTTGSNEQFF
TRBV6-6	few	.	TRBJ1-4	TGTGCCAGCACAAGGCAGCCGGTTGCAACTAATGAAAAACTGTTTTTT	CASTRQPVATNEKLFF
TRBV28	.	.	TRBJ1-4	TGTGCCAGCGGCCCAGGGGACCTTAATGAAAAACTGTTTTTT	CASGPGDLNEKLFF
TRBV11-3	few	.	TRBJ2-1	TGTGCCAGCAGCCCAATAGGAGGGAATGAGCAGTTCTTC	CASSPIGGNEQFF
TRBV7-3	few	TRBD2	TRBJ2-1	TGTGCCAGCAGCTTGGGACTATCCTACAATGAGCAGTTCTTC	CASSLGLSYNEQFF
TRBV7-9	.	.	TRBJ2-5	TGTGCCAGCAGCAGCACAGGGCAGCACGAGACCCAGTACTTC	CASSSTGQHETQYF
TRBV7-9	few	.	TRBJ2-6	TGTGCCAGCAGCTTAGGAGGAACAGCAGACTCTGGGGCCAACGTCCTGACTTTC	CASSLGGTADSGANVLTF
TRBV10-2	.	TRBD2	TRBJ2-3	TGCGCCAGCAGTCGGGCGGGAGCGGCCCTTAGCACAGATACGCAGTATTTT	CASSRAGAALSTDTQYF
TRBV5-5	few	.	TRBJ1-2	TGTGCCAGCAGCTTCGCGGAGCCGCACTATGGCTACACCTTC	CASSFAEPHYGYTF
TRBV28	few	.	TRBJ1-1	TGTGCCAGCAGTTCCCAATGGGAAGCTTTCTTT	CASSSQWEAFF
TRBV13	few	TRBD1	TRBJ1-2	TGTGCCAGCAGCGCGACAGGGAGTGGCTACACCTTC	CASSATGSGYTF
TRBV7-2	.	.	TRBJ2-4	TGTGCCAGCAGCTTAGCAGGGCACGGAAACATTCAGTACTTC	CASSLAGHGNIQYF
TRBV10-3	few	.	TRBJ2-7	TGTGCCATCAGTTTCTTTCAAGTACAGTCCTACGAGCAGTACTTC	CAISFFQVQSYEQYF
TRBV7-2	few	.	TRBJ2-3	TGTGCCAGCAGCTTAAAGATCGGGGGCACAGATACGCAGTATTTT	CASSLKIGGTDTQYF
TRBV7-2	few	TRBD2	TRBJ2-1	TGTGCCAGCAGCCCTTTAGCGGGGGTCGACAATGAGCAGTTCTTC	CASSPLAGVDNEQFF
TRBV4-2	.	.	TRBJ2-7	TGTGCCAGCAGCCAAGGGAGGGGCGGCGAGCAGTACTTC	CASSQGRGGEQYF
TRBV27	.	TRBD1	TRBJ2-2	TGTGCCAGCAGTTACGACAGGGCCACCGGGGAGCTGTTTTTT	CASSYDRATGELFF
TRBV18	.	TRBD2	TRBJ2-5	TGTGCCAGCTCACCACCTAGCGGGTCGGCAGAGACCCAGTACTTC	CASSPPSGSAETQYF
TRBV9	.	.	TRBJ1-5	TGTGCCAGCAGCCCCTATGAGGGCCAGCCCCAGCATTTT	CASSPYEGQPQHF
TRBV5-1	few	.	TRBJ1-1	TGCGCCAGCAGCTTGGGAGAGAACACTGAAGCTTTCTTT	CASSLGENTEAFF
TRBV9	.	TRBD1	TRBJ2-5	TGTGCCAGCAGCGCCCGGACAGGGCAAGAGACCCAGTACTTC	CASSARTGQETQYF
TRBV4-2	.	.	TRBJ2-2	TGTGCCAGCAGCCAGAAACGACCCCTAGAGACCGGGGAGCTGTTTTTT	CASSQKRPLETGELFF
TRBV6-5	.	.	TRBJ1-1	TGTGCCAGCAGTTACCCCTCTCGGGGGCTGGGGTCTGAAGCTTTCTTT	CASSYPSRGLGSEAFF
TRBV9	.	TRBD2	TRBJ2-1	TGTGCCAGCAGTAGCGGGACGAAATACAATGAGCAGTTCTTC	CASSSGTKYNEQFF
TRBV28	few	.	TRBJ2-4	TGTGCCAGCAGTTTATGGGCGGACGCAGCCAAAAACATTCAGTACTTC	CASSLWADAAKNIQYF
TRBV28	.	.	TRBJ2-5	TGTGCCAGCAGTTTCGGTGGGCAGGGGCAGGAGACCCAGTACTTC	CASSFGGQGQETQYF
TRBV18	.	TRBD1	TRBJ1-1	TGTGCCAGCTCACACGGGACAGGGCGGTTCGGCACTGAAGCTTTCTTT	CASSHGTGRFGTEAFF
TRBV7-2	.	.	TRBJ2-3	TGTGCCAGCAGGTTATCCGGGACTAGCACAGATACGCAGTATTTT	CASRLSGTSTDTQYF
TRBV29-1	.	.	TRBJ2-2	TGCAGCGTATTACGGGACACCAACACCGGGGAGCTGTTTTTT	CSVLRDTNTGELFF
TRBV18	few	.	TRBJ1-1	TGTGCCAGCTCGCCCCAGGGAGGGGCGTCGGCTGAAGCTTTCTTT	CASSPQGGASAEAFF
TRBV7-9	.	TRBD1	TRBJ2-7	TGTGCCAGCAGCTTCTATAGACAGGGCGTTTACGAGCAGTACTTC	CASSFYRQGVYEQYF
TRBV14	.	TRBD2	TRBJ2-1	TGTGCCAGCAGCCAACTAGCGGGAGGACCCTACAATGAGCAGTTCTTC	CASSQLAGGPYNEQFF
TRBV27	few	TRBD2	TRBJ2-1	TGTGCCAGCAGTTTGCGGGAGGGGCCCAATGAGCAGTTCTTC	CASSLREGPNEQFF
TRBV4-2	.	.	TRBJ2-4	TGTGCCAGCAGCCAACCCCCGCTGAACATTCAGTACTTC	CASSQPPLNIQYF